Listed below are T cell receptor beta chains from one sample, sequenced in a study of blood T cells in healthy people across ages. TCRdb redid the calling of the 5' RACE reads with MiXCR, one entry per CDR3 protein. The sample holds 1,300,000 or so distinct CDR3 sequences, approximately 60% seen once. Source material: blood. The receptor set was obtained from a young man in good health. Each CDR3 is given with its conserved first and last residue. D genes are given only for firm matches. Size values are once, few and many counts, or a class for expanded clones, and some rows have none.

TRBV7-2	.	15	few	TRBJ2-1	TGTGCCAGCAGCTTATGGGCGGGATCGGATAATGAGCAGTTCTTC	CASSLWAGSDNEQFF
TRBV7-2	.	13	.	TRBJ1-2	TGTGCCAGCAGCTTAAATGGGCAGGGTGGCTACACCTTC	CASSLNGQGGYTF
TRBV3-1	.	13	few	TRBJ1-2	TGTGCCAGCAGCCAAGACGACAGCTATGGCTACACCTTC	CASSQDDSYGYTF
TRBV20-1	TRBD1	16	.	TRBJ2-1	TGCAGTGCTAGAGTATTTCGGGACAGGGGGCGTAATGAGCAGTTCTTC	CSARVFRDRGRNEQFF
TRBV6-6	.	14	.	TRBJ2-7	TGTGCCAGCAGTGTGACAGGCACCACCTACGAGCAGTACTTC	CASSVTGTTYEQYF
TRBV25-1	.	15	once	TRBJ1-1	TGTGCCAGCAGTGAATTAGGGACATCGGTTGCTGAAGCTTTCTTT	CASSELGTSVAEAFF
TRBV7-9	.	16	few	TRBJ2-1	TGTGCCAGCAGCTTGGTCGGGACGGCGAGTTACAATGAGCAGTTCTTC	CASSLVGTASYNEQFF
TRBV10-3	.	11	.	TRBJ2-7	TGTGCCATCAGGGGGTCGAACGAGCAGTACTTC	CAIRGSNEQYF
TRBV12-3/TRBV12-4	.	14	.	TRBJ2-5	TGTGCCAGCAGTTATAGAGAGTATGAAGAGACCCAGTACTTC	CASSYREYEETQYF
TRBV6-5	.	15	few	TRBJ2-5	TGTGCCAGCAGTTACTCGGGAGCGGGTCAAGAGACCCAGTACTTC	CASSYSGAGQETQYF
TRBV7-2	TRBD2	16	.	TRBJ2-1	TGTGCCAGCAGCCCTCCGGTAGCGGGGGGGTATGCTGAGCAGTTCTTC	CASSPPVAGGYAEQFF
TRBV7-2	.	16	.	TRBJ1-5	TGTGCCAGCAGCTTAAGGGGGTCGGTTAGCAATCAGCCCCAGCATTTT	CASSLRGSVSNQPQHF
TRBV12-3/TRBV12-4	.	15	few	TRBJ1-1	TGTGCCAGCAGTTTTCCGGGGGATGGAGCCCCTGAAGCTTTCTTT	CASSFPGDGAPEAFF
TRBV2	.	12	few	TRBJ2-4	TGTGCCCTACGGCCCCTTAAAAACATTCAGTACTTC	CALRPLKNIQYF
TRBV4-3	.	15	.	TRBJ2-2	TGCGCCAGCAGCCAAGATTCCCGGGGGACCGGGGAGCTGTTTTTT	CASSQDSRGTGELFF
TRBV4-3	.	16	.	TRBJ2-3	TGCGCCAGCAGCCAGAGGAGCGTCGCGGGGTTGGATACGCAGTATTTT	CASSQRSVAGLDTQYF
TRBV6-1	.	15	many	TRBJ2-7	TGTGCCAGCAGTGAAGGGGACGTTAGCTCCTACGAGCAGTACTTC	CASSEGDVSSYEQYF
TRBV25-1	.	14	few	TRBJ2-1	TGTGCCAGCAGTGAGTCAGGGTCCTACAATGAGCAGTTCTTC	CASSESGSYNEQFF
TRBV24-1	.	14	.	TRBJ2-1	TGTGCCCCCAGTGATCGAGGATATAACAATGAGCAGTTCTTC	CAPSDRGYNNEQFF
TRBV4-2	.	14	once	TRBJ2-1	TGTGCCAGCAGCCCCAACGCCGGGGTCAATGAGCAGTTCTTC	CASSPNAGVNEQFF
TRBV4-3	TRBD1	15	.	TRBJ1-1	TGCGCCAGCAGCCGAGACAGGGTATTGGACACTGAAGCTTTCTTT	CASSRDRVLDTEAFF
TRBV11-2	TRBD2	16	.	TRBJ2-1	TGTGCCAGCAGTCCAGTAGCGGGGGGACTTTACAATGAGCAGTTCTTC	CASSPVAGGLYNEQFF
TRBV4-3	TRBD1	15	.	TRBJ2-3	TGCGCCAGCAGCCAGGGACAGGGCGGCACAGATACGCAGTATTTT	CASSQGQGGTDTQYF
TRBV20-1	.	16	.	TRBJ1-2	TGCAGTGCTAGTAGAGGGGGGGGCAGGGACTATCGTGGCTACACCTTC	CSASRGGGRDYRGYTF